This T cell receptor beta chain is from a study of response to subunit inactivated influenza vaccine. Study-wide points: Seasonal influenza vaccination, on each occasion, was suggested by the authors to recruit few new T cells.

Trimming cost V 2 bases and J 2 bases, with 21 bases left between them. The length of the CDR3 is 18 residues. Germline V gene data show CDR1 as MDHEN and CDR2 as SYDVKM. TCRdb re-called the RT-PCR reads through MiXCR, storing one row per CDR3 protein. The sample shows 400,000 to 650,000 distinct CDR3 sequences, approximately 7.3% of them seen only once. This clonotype has ten or more counts. No antigen is known for it. The chain is built from TRBV28 and TRBJ1-1; D gene uncertain. This sample comprised PBMCs from blood, obtained roughly 24 months after vaccination. This TCR came from a man between 50 and 69 years old who received an inactivated influenza vaccine. The CDR3 loop is CASSLLLGRARSNTEAFF. The DNA for the CDR3 is TGTGCCAGCAGTTTACTGCTCGGGCGGGCGCGGTCTAACACTGAAGCTTTCTTT.